This TCR beta chain was observed in a study of cytomegalovirus exposure and HLA in healthy donors. Study context: In a later analysis, the roughly 120 validation repertoires were reported to have used the same platform as the 600 to 800 first-cohort repertoires. The study, taken as a whole, reports: Confirmation in vitro established that three CMV-associated chains were specific for CMV antigens. The study recorded about 150 TCR beta chains that were cytomegalovirus-associated.

Here immunoSEQ multiplex PCR was the method, and the copy in TCRdb shows in-frame clones only, minus some. Among over 250,000 clones listed, 80% to 90% were seen once. Comments on this clone: Its target is unknown.

The source is a woman aged 18-29 years in good health and CMV-seronegative. The source material was PBMCs.

This chain's CDR3 is CASSQGQVKDTQYF. CDR3 DNA sequence: TGCGCCAGCAGCCAAGGGCAGGTGAAAGATACGCAGTATTTT. The chain employs TRBV4-3 and TRBJ2-3; no clear D gene. V lost 1 base to trimming and J lost 5 bases, with 10 bases between them. This CDR3 is built from 14 residues. Germline V lookup: CDR1 LGHNA, CDR2 YSLEER.